These T cell receptor beta chains were read from a single sample in a study of T cell responses to AZD1222 COVID-19 vaccine. Generated by immunoSEQ multiplex PCR, the TCRdb table keeps only in-frame clones and is missing some. The profile shows more than 110,000 clones, 92% of them singletons. The specimen comprised peripheral blood, sampled 28 days after the second AZD1222 dose. These receptor sequences come from an adult who received the AZD1222 COVID-19 vaccine. The CDR3 runs from the conserved cysteine through the conserved F or W.

CDR3: CASRPFGTASYNEQFF; V: TRBV5-1
CDR3: CASSSRQGGHEQYF; V: TRBV28
CDR3: CASSYSIRIAGYTF; V: TRBV6-2/TRBV6-3
CDR3: CASRKTGLSSYEQYF; V: TRBV6-5
CDR3: CASSLGQGGVFF; V: TRBV12-3/TRBV12-4
CDR3: CASSLLGGQIF; V: TRBV7-6
CDR3: CASRKDRRNTGELFF; V: TRBV6-5
CDR3: CASRRDRQQETQYF; V: TRBV4-3
CDR3: CASQGQVANSPLHF; V: TRBV27
CDR3: CASSLELGLAGILQYF; V: TRBV7-2
CDR3: CAWSDPQGSTEAFF; V: TRBV30
CDR3: CSVEWANTGELFF; V: TRBV29-1
CDR3: CASKWPGEQPQHF; V: TRBV28
CDR3: CASSLNPGLTPLHF; V: TRBV7-3
CDR3: CASSLDPPGRLTESSPLHF; V: TRBV4-1
CDR3: CASSLEWGNTGELFF; V: TRBV5-6
CDR3: CATKGSDGYTF; V: TRBV24-1
CDR3: CASSYGGGTNYGYTF; V: TRBV6-5
CDR3: CASSPPLRLAPNEQFF; V: TRBV14
CDR3: CASSNRDRGDEQYF; V: TRBV6-2/TRBV6-3
CDR3: CASSSKTGPKRTYGYTF; V: TRBV5-1
CDR3: CASSYRAGLGDTQYF; V: TRBV6-5
CDR3: CASSQVSGRKGNEQFF; V: TRBV4-1
CDR3: CAISEGAGVGPQHF; V: TRBV10-3
CDR3: CASSSGRADEQFF; V: TRBV28
CDR3: CATSRDRGPYNEQFF; V: TRBV15
CDR3: CASSRPGQGAGEQYF; V: TRBV19
CDR3: CASSTAYEQYF; V: TRBV27
CDR3: CASSLSPGTGSNQPQHF; V: TRBV28
CDR3: CASSRETARRTEAFF; V: TRBV6-5
CDR3: CASRRQGTSYEQYF; V: TRBV28
CDR3: CASSDGTSGYNEQFF; V: TRBV19
CDR3: CASRKGLEGGYTF; V: TRBV7-2
CDR3: CASSLKTGLRTDTQYF; V: TRBV5-1
CDR3: CASSLVGGSNQPQHF; V: TRBV7-2
CDR3: CASTLVAGYEQYF; V: TRBV7-2
CDR3: CASSHGSSEAFF; V: TRBV5-4
CDR3: CASSAYYWKPGTGGTDTQYF; V: TRBV9
CDR3: CASSKPRTPNPCQYF; V: TRBV21-1
CDR3: CASSFSLVLGQDSYEQYF; V: TRBV28
CDR3: CASSSRYRGYPSYEQYF; V: TRBV28
CDR3: CASSSDSYSNQPQHF; V: TRBV18
CDR3: CASSFLGQGINTEAFF; V: TRBV7-2
CDR3: CATDKGQGMENEQFF; V: TRBV28
CDR3: CASSVEGWRTQYF; V: TRBV9
CDR3: CASSFGTAYEQYF; V: TRBV11-2
CDR3: CASSDYEGYNEQFF; V: TRBV9
CDR3: CASSLEPSQDEQYF; V: TRBV5-8
CDR3: CASSTLTGVNYGYTF; V: TRBV18
CDR3: CASSPSTGNTEAFF; V: TRBV3-1/TRBV3-2
CDR3: CASSLEGYTGELFF; V: TRBV27
CDR3: CASSQVLGYSNQPQHF; V: TRBV4-3